The rows below give T cell receptor beta chains drawn from one sample of a study of cytomegalovirus exposure and HLA in healthy donors. Clones were read by immunoSEQ multiplex PCR, and TCRdb kept only the in-frame ones, dropping some. The table has some 200,000 clones, around three quarters seen once; the top ten hold about 0.64%. The sample consisted of PBMCs. These receptors all come from a boy younger than 18 in good health and CMV-seronegative. CDR3s include the opening cysteine and the closing phenylalanine or tryptophan. Each record gives: D gene, CDR3 length, V gene, clone size, J gene, CDR3 protein, CDR3 DNA. D genes are given only for firm matches. Clone size is not always given. Where it is, it says once, few, many or a class for expanded clones.

>-|13|TRBV7-9|-|TRBJ1-2
CASSLGEGGGYTF
TGTGCCAGCAGCTTAGGGGAAGGAGGTGGCTACACCTTC
>-|13|TRBV30|once|TRBJ2-7
CAWSVGEEYEQYF
TGTGCCTGGAGCGTCGGGGAAGAGTACGAGCAGTACTTC
>-|14|TRBV18|few|TRBJ1-2
CASSPKQGGYGYTF
TGTGCCAGCTCACCAAAACAGGGTGGCTATGGCTACACCTTC
>TRBD2|15|TRBV29-1|-|TRBJ2-3
CSVEFQREGPDTQYF
TGCAGCGTTGAATTCCAGCGGGAGGGCCCGGATACGCAGTATTTT
>-|13|TRBV5-1|-|TRBJ1-2
CASSSRQAPDYTF
TGCGCCAGCAGCTCCCGACAGGCGCCGGACTACACCTTC
>-|13|TRBV10-3|-|TRBJ2-3
CAISEQGSDTQYF
TGTGCCATCAGTGAGCAGGGTTCAGATACGCAGTATTTT
>TRBD1|22|TRBV5-1|-|TRBJ1-4
CASSQGRDRGPLGVGTNEKLFF
TGCGCCAGCAGCCAAGGCCGGGACAGGGGCCCCCTGGGTGTTGGGACTAATGAAAAACTGTTTTTT
>-|16|TRBV9|-|TRBJ2-6
CASSVPYRTGANVLTF
TGTGCCAGCAGCGTACCCTACAGGACTGGGGCCAACGTCCTGACTTTC
>-|14|TRBV19|-|TRBJ1-3
CASSMGRGWDTIYF
TGTGCCAGTAGTATGGGCAGGGGATGGGACACCATATATTTT
>TRBD1|16|TRBV4-1|-|TRBJ1-6
CASSQVAGTGVSPLHF
TGCGCCAGCAGCCAAGTCGCGGGGACAGGGGTTTCACCCCTCCACTTT
>-|14|TRBV4-1|-|TRBJ2-2
CASSHPGVTGELFF
TGCGCCAGCAGCCACCCGGGGGTTACCGGGGAGCTGTTTTTT
>-|13|TRBV5-1|-|TRBJ2-7
CASSLTGAYEQYF
TGCGCCAGCAGCTTAACGGGGGCCTACGAGCAGTACTTC
>TRBD1|15|TRBV29-1|-|TRBJ1-2
CSVLLDRGTNYGYTF
TGCAGCGTTCTCCTGGACAGGGGGACTAACTATGGCTACACCTTC
>-|14|TRBV19|-|TRBJ2-3
CASSIQGYTDTQYF
TGTGCCAGTAGTATCCAGGGCTACACAGATACGCAGTATTTT
>TRBD1|14|TRBV4-1|once|TRBJ2-7
CASSQDRGRYEQYF
TGCGCCAGCAGCCAAGACAGGGGGCGTTACGAGCAGTACTTC
>-|16|TRBV11-3|-|TRBJ1-1
CASSWGSLYDNTEAFF
TGTGCCAGCAGCTGGGGCAGTTTGTACGATAACACTGAAGCTTTCTTT
>-|17|TRBV9|-|TRBJ1-1
CASSVEEWGQMNTEAFF
TGTGCCAGCAGCGTAGAGGAGTGGGGGCAGATGAACACTGAAGCTTTCTTT
>-|14|TRBV2|few|TRBJ1-4
CASTQQGGNEKLFF
TGTGCCAGCACTCAACAGGGAGGGAATGAAAAACTGTTTTTT
>TRBD2|15|TRBV6-1|-|TRBJ2-7
CASSDQAGSSYEQYF
TGTGCCAGCAGTGATCAAGCGGGGTCTTCCTACGAGCAGTACTTC
>TRBD1|14|TRBV2|-|TRBJ1-1
CASSPATGGPEAFF
TGTGCCAGCAGTCCCGCCACAGGGGGCCCTGAAGCTTTCTTT
>TRBD1|14|TRBV27|-|TRBJ2-7
CASSYRGRFYEQYF
TGTGCCAGCAGTTATAGGGGGCGATTCTACGAGCAGTACTTC
>-|15|TRBV19|-|TRBJ2-5
CASSITPRRQETQYF
TGTGCCAGTAGTATTACTCCGCGGCGACAAGAGACCCAGTACTTC
>TRBD2|17|TRBV5-6|-|TRBJ2-2
CASSVPGLAGVTGELFF
TGTGCCAGCAGCGTACCGGGACTAGCGGGAGTCACCGGGGAGCTGTTTTTT
>TRBD1|16|TRBV6-6|-|TRBJ1-1
CASSYSKTTGATEAFF
TGTGCCAGCAGTTACTCGAAAACGACAGGGGCAACTGAAGCTTTCTTT
>TRBD1|18|TRBV18|once|TRBJ2-6
CASSPRGTGPSGANVLTF
TGTGCCAGCTCACCACGTGGGACAGGTCCATCTGGGGCCAACGTCCTGACTTTC
>TRBD1|14|TRBV5-5|-|TRBJ1-1
CASSPDRGLTEAFF
TGTGCCAGCAGCCCCGACAGGGGGCTTACTGAAGCTTTCTTT
>-|14|TRBV5-6|-|TRBJ1-2
CASSWQDSLYGYTF
TGTGCCAGCAGCTGGCAGGACAGCCTCTATGGCTACACCTTC
>TRBD1|15|TRBV6-4|once|TRBJ2-6
CASSRTGDGANVLTF
TGTGCCAGCAGCAGAACAGGGGATGGGGCCAACGTCCTGACTTTC
>TRBD1|14|TRBV27|-|TRBJ1-4
CASRRQGDNEKLFF
TGTGCCAGCAGGAGACAGGGGGATAATGAAAAACTGTTTTTT
>-|15|TRBV11-3|few|TRBJ2-1
CASSFDRGFYNEQFF
TGTGCCAGCAGCTTCGACCGCGGGTTCTACAATGAGCAGTTCTTC
>-|13|TRBV19|-|TRBJ1-2
CATLNQQRVGYTF
TGTGCCACTCTTAACCAACAGCGGGTGGGCTACACCTTC
>TRBD2|15|TRBV29-1|-|TRBJ2-1
CSVSNRASGANEQFF
TGCAGCGTGTCGAATCGAGCTAGCGGAGCCAATGAGCAGTTCTTC
>-|12|TRBV10-2|-|TRBJ1-2
CASSGNIEGYTF
TGCGCCAGCAGCGGGAACATCGAGGGCTACACCTTC
>-|17|TRBV2|-|TRBJ2-6
CASSRTGLFSGANVLTF
TGTGCCAGCAGTAGGACGGGACTTTTCTCTGGGGCCAACGTCCTGACTTTC
>TRBD1|12|TRBV13|-|TRBJ1-4
CASSYHRGQLFF
TGTGCCAGCAGCTACCACAGGGGGCAGCTGTTTTTT
>TRBD1|15|TRBV16|-|TRBJ1-5
CASSRPDRGAQPQHF
TGTGCCAGCAGCCGACCAGACAGGGGAGCCCAGCCCCAGCATTTT
>-|15|TRBV4-1|-|TRBJ1-2
CASSQDSATGHGYTF
TGCGCCAGCAGCCAAGATTCAGCAACAGGGCATGGCTACACCTTC
>-|14|TRBV19|once|TRBJ2-1
CASRLRAPPNEQFF
TGTGCCAGTAGACTGAGGGCCCCCCCCAATGAGCAGTTCTTC
>-|15|TRBV11-3|-|TRBJ1-3
CASSPQGISGNTIYF
TGTGCCAGCAGCCCACAGGGAATCTCTGGAAACACCATATATTTT
>-|13|TRBV2|few|TRBJ1-1
CASSAPGNTEAFF
TGTGCCAGCAGTGCCCCAGGGAACACTGAAGCTTTCTTT
>-|12|TRBV30|few|TRBJ1-1
CAWNEGDSEAFF
TGTGCCTGGAACGAGGGTGATAGTGAAGCTTTCTTT
>-|15|TRBV5-1|once|TRBJ1-1
CASRPPGHQNTEAFF
TGCGCCAGCAGACCGCCGGGACACCAGAACACTGAAGCTTTCTTT
>-|12|TRBV30|-|TRBJ1-2
CASRIPGGGYTF
TGTGCCTCTAGGATCCCCGGCGGGGGCTACACCTTC
>TRBD1|18|TRBV30|few|TRBJ2-1
CAWGLGTGWRHSYNEQFF
TGTGCCTGGGGTCTCGGGACAGGGTGGAGACACTCCTACAATGAGCAGTTCTTC
>-|15|TRBV7-8|-|TRBJ1-5
CASSLGQFSNQPQHF
TGTGCCAGCAGCTTAGGGCAGTTTAGCAATCAGCCCCAGCATTTT
>TRBD1|13|TRBV5-1|-|TRBJ1-2
CASRGQEGSGYTF
TGCGCCAGCAGGGGACAGGAAGGGAGCGGCTACACCTTC
>-|12|TRBV30|-|TRBJ1-4
CAWSVSGRELFF
TGTGCCTGGAGTGTAAGCGGCCGCGAACTGTTTTTT
>-|15|TRBV6-5|-|TRBJ1-5
CASSSQAPGNQPQHF
TGTGCCAGCAGTAGCCAGGCACCGGGCAATCAGCCCCAGCATTTT
>TRBD1|16|TRBV25-1|-|TRBJ2-1
CASSESGGSSYNEQFF
TGTGCCAGCAGTGAATCAGGGGGAAGCTCCTACAATGAGCAGTTCTTC
>-|15|TRBV28|-|TRBJ2-7
CASSLGDRTTYEQYF
TGTGCCAGCAGTTTGGGAGACCGGACTACCTACGAGCAGTACTTC
>-|12|TRBV5-6|-|TRBJ1-1
CASSLARHEAFF
TGTGCCAGCAGCTTGGCCAGACACGAAGCTTTCTTT
>-|14|TRBV5-1|-|TRBJ2-5
CASSLRGAQETQYF
TGCGCCAGCAGCTTGCGGGGGGCCCAAGAGACCCAGTACTTC
>TRBD2|15|TRBV19|-|TRBJ2-7
CASSIMASGINEQYF
TGTGCCAGTAGTATCATGGCTAGCGGGATAAACGAGCAGTACTTC
>-|17|TRBV5-1|-|TRBJ1-1
CASSKDSRSFWNTEAFF
TGCGCCAGCAGCAAGGACAGTAGGAGCTTCTGGAACACTGAAGCTTTCTTT
>-|14|TRBV11-3|-|TRBJ1-1
CASSSGNSNTEAFF
TGTGCCAGCAGCTCGGGGAACAGTAACACTGAAGCTTTCTTT
>-|15|TRBV5-1|-|TRBJ2-7
CASRREPRDTSEQYF
TGCGCCAGCCGCAGAGAACCCAGAGATACTAGCGAGCAGTACTTC
>TRBD1|17|TRBV5-1|-|TRBJ2-7
CASSLVTGAENPYEQYF
TGCGCCAGCAGCTTGGTAACAGGGGCAGAAAACCCCTACGAGCAGTACTTC
>TRBD2|16|TRBV2|-|TRBJ2-5
CASSEEDGGGLETQYF
TGTGCCAGCAGTGAAGAGGACGGCGGGGGTTTGGAGACCCAGTACTTC
>TRBD1|14|TRBV19|-|TRBJ1-4
CASSSGTVGEKLFF
TGTGCCAGTAGTTCAGGGACAGTCGGGGAAAAACTGTTTTTT
>-|15|TRBV9|-|TRBJ2-3
CASSVDGPSTDTQYF
TGTGCCAGCAGCGTAGACGGTCCTAGCACAGATACGCAGTATTTT